The 15 T cell receptor beta chains presented below share a single source sample, sequenced in a study of shared clonotypes between healthy human individuals. This table comes from immunoSEQ multiplex PCR, and its TCRdb copy is limited to in-frame clones, with some not included. The sample has 950,000 to 1,200,000 clones, approximately 77% seen once. Sequencing used memory CD4+ T cells from PBMCs. The subset was: CD45RA-negative fraction. Receptor source: a man younger than 30 in good health. Some clones in this sample may be carry-over from other donors' samples.

The J gene is TRBJ2-7, the V gene TRBV11-1, with TRBD2 matching 8 bases. Germline V gene sequence: CDR1 SGHAT, CDR2 FQDESV (reference sequence). The V gene end was trimmed by 5 bases and the J gene end by 6 bases; junction bases not matched to a gene: 3. The CDR3 runs 12 residues. CDR3 amino acids: CASSRSGTEQYF. CDR3 DNA sequence: TGTGCCAGCAGCCGTAGCGGGACCGAGCAGTACTTC.

Comment on this clone: Relative to the germline gene, one junction end is altered; a read error may explain this. V gene TRBV10-1 combines with J gene TRBJ2-3; D is perhaps TRBD1 (5 bases). There are 13 residues in the CDR3. Germline-derived CDR1 and CDR2 are WNHNN and SYGVQD (reference sequence). CDR3 protein: CASSEDRTDTKYF. The CDR3 nucleotides read TGCGCCAGCAGTGAGGACAGAACAGATACGAAGTATTTT.

The V and J genes are TRBV5-8 and TRBJ2-7, with 14 bases identical to TRBD2. Trimming took 3 bases from V and 3 from J; bases not matched to a gene: 11. CDR1 SGHTS and CDR2 YDEGEE come from the germline V gene. The CDR3 contains 18 residues. The CDR3 region is CASSSPGLAGVAVYEQYF. DNA for the CDR3: TGTGCCAGCAGCTCACCGGGACTAGCGGGAGTAGCTGTCTACGAGCAGTACTTC.

There are a few counts of this clone. The J gene is TRBJ1-6, the V gene TRBV5-6, with 7 bases identical to TRBD1. CDR1 and CDR2 from the germline V gene are SGHDT and YYEEEE. The CDR3 contains 13 residues. Trimming took 3 bases from V and 10 from J; bases not matched to a gene: 4. CDR3 in amino acids: CASSSTGDSPLHF. DNA for the CDR3: TGTGCCAGCAGCTCCACAGGGGACTCACCCCTCCACTTT.

V usage is TRBV28 and J usage is TRBJ2-7; maybe TRBD1 (5 bases). Germline lookup yields CDR1 MDHEN and CDR2 SYDVKM. The CDR3 covers 14 residues. Deletions cut 5 bases from V and 3 bases from J, with 14 bases between. The CDR3 coding sequence is TGTGCCAGCAGTGCCACCCCCAGGGTCTACGAGCAGTACTTC. It encodes CASSATPRVYEQYF.

Regarding this clone: Other DNA sequences in the sample encode the same CDR3. The gene calls are TRBV28 and TRBJ2-7; TRBD1 matches 10 bases. The CDR3 runs 14 residues. V was pared by 5 bases and J by 2 bases, with 3 bases of the junction left unmatched. The V gene's germline CDR1 is MDHEN and CDR2 SYDVKM. The chain's CDR3 is CASSPGQGPYEQYF. The CDR3 region has the DNA TGTGCCAGCAGTCCGGGACAGGGGCCCTACGAGCAGTACTTC.

This chain connects TRBV30 to TRBJ1-5; the match to TRBD1 covers 9 bases. Looked up from germline, CDR1 is GTSNPN and CDR2 is SVGIG (reference sequence). V was clipped by 1 base and J by 6 bases; unmatched bases: 4. The CDR3 sequence is 14 residues long. The CDR3 spells CAWSGTGGSQPQHF. CDR3 in DNA: TGTGCCTGGAGTGGCACAGGGGGCAGTCAGCCCCAGCATTTT. The whole variable domain, filled in from reference TRBV30 and TRBJ1-5, reads SQTIHQWPATLVQPVGSPLSLECTVEGTSNPNLYWYRQAAGRGLQLLFYSVGIGQISSEVPQNLSASRPQDRQFILSSKKLLLSDSGFYLCAWSGTGGSQPQHFGDGTRLSIL.

This chain links TRBV28 with TRBJ1-2; 8 bases match TRBD1. The CDR3 runs 14 residues. With 7 bases clipped from V and 3 bases from J, the junction kept 7 bases outside the gene matches. Germline CDR1 is MDHEN and CDR2 is SYDVKM. The CDR3 sequence: CASTQGARYYGYTF. The CDR3 nucleotides are TGTGCCAGCACTCAGGGGGCGCGTTACTATGGCTACACCTTC.

The J gene is TRBJ2-1, the V gene TRBV6-1; D is unresolved. The CDR3 runs 12 residues. Germline CDR1 is MNHNS and CDR2 is SASEGT. V was shortened by 6 bases and J by 12 bases, with 15 bases between the two germline ends. The CDR3 is CASSLVPPGQFF. The CDR3 DNA sequence: TGTGCCAGCAGCCTGGTGCCCCCGGGGCAGTTCTTC.

This clone was observed a single time. This chain links TRBV27 with TRBJ1-3, with TRBD1 as a possible D gene (6 bases). Trimming left V 4 bases short and J 4 bases short, with 8 bases between. The CDR3 is 13 amino acids. Germline-derived CDR1 and CDR2 are MNHEY and SMNVEV (reference sequence). The CDR3: CASSSGAGNTIYF. In DNA form, the CDR3 reads TGTGCCAGCAGTTCAGGGGCCGGAAACACCATATATTTT.

The rearrangement joins TRBV7-9 to TRBJ2-7, with D possibly matching TRBD2 (6 bases). Germline values: CDR1 SEHNR, CDR2 FQNEAQ (reference sequence). The CDR3 runs 16 residues. Trimming stripped 2 bases from V and 9 bases from J, with 23 bases between. This chain's CDR3 is CASSLHQGLKKPAQYF. CDR3 nucleotide sequence: TGTGCCAGCAGCTTACACCAGGGACTTAAAAAGCCGGCGCAGTACTTC. The full variable domain, with the rest looked up from reference TRBV7-9 and TRBJ2-7, is DTGVSQNPRHKITKRGQNVTFRCDPISEHNRLYWYRQTLGQGPEFLTYFQNEAQLEKSRLLSDRFSAERPKGSFSTLEIQRTEQGDSAMYLCASSLHQGLKKPAQYFGPGTRLTVT.

The chain uses TRBV5-1 and TRBJ1-1; D may be TRBD1 (5 bases). The V end was cut by 0 bases, the J end by 8 bases, with 17 bases between. Germline V gene lookup returns CDR1 SGHRS and CDR2 YFSETQ. This CDR3 spans 15 amino acids. The CDR3 bases are TGCGCCAGCAGCTTGGAAGTTGTCAGGGTCGGCGAAGCTTTCTTT. Protein: CASSLEVVRVGEAFF.

CDR3 amino acids: CASSRGTGAYEQYF. The DNA of the CDR3 is TGTGCCAGCAGTCGTGGGACAGGGGCCTACGAGCAGTACTTC. The V call is TRBV6-5, the J call TRBJ2-7, with 10 bases that match TRBD1. The CDR3 runs to 14 residues. The germline gives CDR1 MNHEY, CDR2 SVGAGI. J lost 2 bases, V lost 5 bases, and 3 bases had no gene match.

This clone is a singleton in its sample. The chain uses TRBV6-6 and TRBJ1-2, with TRBD1 matching over 8 bases. CDR3 size: 15 residues. CDR1 and CDR2 (germline): MNHNY, SVGAGI (reference sequence). The V and J ends lost 5 bases and 4 bases, in that order; junction bases with no gene match: 9. CDR3 bases: TGTGCCAGCAGTCCTGTCCTCCAGGGGGCCTATGGCTACACCTTC. It is translated as CASSPVLQGAYGYTF.

The chain employs TRBV30 and TRBJ2-3, with TRBD2 identical over 8 bases. The CDR3 runs to 15 residues. Germline V lookup: CDR1 GTSNPN, CDR2 SVGIG (reference sequence). V trimming: 3 bases; J trimming: 2 bases; junction bases outside the gene matches: 7. The CDR3 spells CAWSNSGSLTDTQYF. Written as DNA, the CDR3 is TGTGCCTGGAGCAACAGCGGGAGTCTCACAGATACGCAGTATTTT.